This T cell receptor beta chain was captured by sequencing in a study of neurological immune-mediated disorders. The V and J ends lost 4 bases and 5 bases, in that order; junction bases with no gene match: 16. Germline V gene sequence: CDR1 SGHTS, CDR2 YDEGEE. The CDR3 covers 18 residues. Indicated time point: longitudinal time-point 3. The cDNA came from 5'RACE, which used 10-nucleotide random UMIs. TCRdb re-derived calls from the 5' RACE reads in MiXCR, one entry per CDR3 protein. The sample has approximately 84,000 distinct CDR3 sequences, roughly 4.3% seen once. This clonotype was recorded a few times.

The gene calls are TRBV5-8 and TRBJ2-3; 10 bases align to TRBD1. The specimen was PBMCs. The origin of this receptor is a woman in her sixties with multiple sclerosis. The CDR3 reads CASSPGDRGLSGGDTQYF. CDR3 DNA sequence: TGTGCCAGCAGCCCGGGGGACAGGGGCCTCTCCGGGGGAGATACGCAGTATTTT.